The clone carrying this T cell receptor (beta chain) was seen at least ten times. Patients showing uncontrolled infection, other autoimmune disease, pregnancy or lactation were ineligible. The TCR beta CDR3 regions underwent amplification using RNA transcripts as the source. When the TCR CDR3 underwent first-round RT-PCR, the HTBI primer set was used. TCRdb itself ran the multiplex PCR reads through MiXCR, one entry per CDR3 protein. This sample has 250,000 or so distinct CDR3 sequences, with approximately 15% found just once. Deletions cut 4 bases from V and 1 base from J, with 13 bases between. CDR3 length: 15 residues. CDR1 is MDHEN and CDR2 is SYDVKM in the germline V gene. The source of the sample is a study of T cells in Graves' hyperthyroidism and ophthalmopathy. The overall study: The initial diagnosis was the point when peripheral blood was collected, ahead of any treatment.

The TCR comes from a woman in her thirties or forties with Graves' hyperthyroidism that later progressed to Graves' ophthalmopathy. Sequencing was performed on blood. This chain links TRBV28 with TRBJ1-1; possibly TRBD1 for D (5 bases). CDR3: CASSSRGLRNTEAFF. The CDR3 DNA reads as TGTGCCAGCAGTTCTCGGGGACTAAGGAACACTGAAGCTTTCTTT.